One sample yielded the 21 T cell receptor beta chains listed below, sequenced in a study of CD8+ T cells in alopecia areata. Extracted RNA was reverse transcribed, and the resulting cDNA served as sequencing template. This table comes from immunoSEQ multiplex PCR, and its TCRdb copy is limited to in-frame clones, with some not included. This sample has some 130,000 clones; approximately 49% occur once, and the top ten carry 18%. Sequenced material: CD8+ T cells sorted from blood, taken at week 0. The source of these receptors is a human donor with alopecia areata.

The chain couples TRBV30 to TRBJ1-5; D might be TRBD1 (5 bases). The V end lost 0 bases, the J end lost 6 bases, and 12 bases lay between the germline ends. The CDR3 is 14 residues long. Germline V CDR1 and CDR2: GTSNPN, SVGIG (reference sequence). CDR3 amino acids: CAWSVPGLGQPQHF. The CDR3 bases are TGTGCCTGGAGTGTCCCGGGACTCGGTCAGCCCCAGCATTTT.

This rearrangement joins TRBV5-1 to TRBJ2-7, with TRBD1 matching 10 bases. Trimming cost V 1 base and J 5 bases; bases outside gene matches: 3. The germline V gene encodes CDR1 SGHRS and CDR2 YFSETQ. The CDR3 spans 14 residues. In nucleotides, the CDR3 is TGCGCCAGCAGCTTGTGGGACAGGGGCCACGAGCAGTACTTC. Translation gives CASSLWDRGHEQYF.

The chain couples TRBV4-1 to TRBJ2-1; 8 bases match TRBD1. Germline CDR1 is MGHRA and CDR2 is YSYEKL. The CDR3 runs to 15 residues. J gave up 7 bases and V 4 bases, and 9 bases lay outside the gene matches. The CDR3 here is CASSPLGQGRNEQFF. CDR3 sequence (DNA): TGCGCCAGCAGCCCCCTAGGACAGGGTCGGAATGAGCAGTTCTTC.

The chain employs TRBV11-2 and TRBJ1-1; 10 nucleotides line up with TRBD1. The CDR3 covers 13 residues. Per germline, CDR1 SGHAT and CDR2 FQNNGV. V lost 1 base to trimming and J lost 10 bases; unmatched junction nucleotides: 3. In DNA, the CDR3 is TGTGCCAGCAGCTTAGGCAGGGACAGGGGAGCTTTCTTT. Protein product: CASSLGRDRGAFF.

CDR3 nucleotide sequence: TGTGCCACCAGCAATCCACAGGGGAGGGATACGCAGTATTTT. It codes for CATSNPQGRDTQYF. The chain carries TRBV15 and TRBJ2-3, with a possible D match to TRBD1 (7 bases). The CDR3 spans 14 residues. The germline CDR1 and CDR2 sequences are LNHNV and YYDKDF (reference sequence). Trimming pared 4 bases from V and 6 bases from J, leaving 14 bases between.

This clone has only one observation. This chain uses TRBV30 with TRBJ1-5; D may be TRBD1 (5 bases). The V gene's germline CDR1 is GTSNPN and CDR2 SVGIG (reference sequence). Trimming cost V 6 bases and J 9 bases, with 21 bases left between them. The CDR3 loop spans 14 amino acids. The CDR3 region is CACQGGTGSWPQHF. The DNA for the CDR3 is TGTGCCTGCCAGGGTGGGACTGGGAGCTGGCCCCAGCATTTT. Full variable domain (rest looked up from reference TRBV30 and TRBJ1-5): SQTIHQWPATLVQPVGSPLSLECTVEGTSNPNLYWYRQAAGRGLQLLFYSVGIGQISSEVPQNLSASRPQDRQFILSSKKLLLSDSGFYLCACQGGTGSWPQHFGDGTRLSIL.

This clone was observed once. The J gene is TRBJ1-6, the V gene TRBV7-9, with D maybe TRBD1 (6 bases). V was shortened by 3 bases and J by 13 bases, with 19 bases between the two germline ends. The CDR3 totals 15 residues. Germline CDR1 SEHNR, CDR2 FQNEAQ (reference sequence). The CDR3 coding sequence is TGTGCCAGCAGCTTCCATGGACAGAATAATCTTCCCCTCCACTTT. It is translated as CASSFHGQNNLPLHF.

This clone was observed a handful of times. This rearrangement joins TRBV19 to TRBJ2-7; no firm D call. With 4 bases removed from V and 0 bases from J, the gap between germline ends came to 7 bases. CDR1 and CDR2 from the germline V gene are LNHDA and SQIVND (reference sequence). This CDR3 is 13 amino acids long. The CDR3 here is CASSNYNSYEQYF. As DNA, the CDR3 is TGTGCCAGTAGTAACTACAACTCCTACGAGCAGTACTTC.

In this sample, this clone turned up a few times. The chain links TRBV6-1 to TRBJ1-1; D is unresolved. The CDR3 loop spans 15 amino acids. Per germline, CDR1 MNHNS and CDR2 SASEGT. The V gene lost 5 bases and the J gene lost 4 bases, with 17 bases spanning the gap. The CDR3 protein is CASSSNTGSLTEAFF. Here the CDR3 DNA reads TGTGCCAGCAGTTCTAACACGGGATCCCTCACTGAAGCTTTCTTT.

This clone was recorded only once. This sequence joins TRBV10-2 and TRBJ2-7, with TRBD1 matching over 10 bases. Trimming removed 0 bases from V and 5 bases from J; junction bases left unmatched: 7. Looked up from germline, CDR1 is WSHSY and CDR2 is SAAADI. The CDR3 is 16 amino acids. DNA of the CDR3: TGCGCCAGCAGTGAGTCGGCGGACAGGGGGTTCGACGAGCAGTACTTC. It specifies CASSESADRGFDEQYF.

In DNA, the CDR3 is TGCAGCGTTGAAGACCTGGGGAGTGAGGGCTATGGCTACACCTTC. It specifies CSVEDLGSEGYGYTF. The chain recombines TRBV29-1 with TRBJ1-2, with D hard to call. Germline CDR1 reads SQVTM; CDR2 reads ANQGSEA. Between the trimmed V and J ends, which lost 0 bases and 4 bases, there was a span of 15 bases. The CDR3 has 15 amino acids.

This clone appeared a single time. The V and J genes are TRBV10-2 and TRBJ2-5; TRBD2 matches at 15 bases. Trimming cost V 3 bases and J 7 bases; bases outside gene matches: 9. The CDR3 has 17 amino acids. Germline V gene lookup returns CDR1 WSHSY and CDR2 SAAADI. The CDR3 loop reads CASSDGTSGGRAATQYF. The CDR3 nucleotides are TGCGCCAGCAGTGACGGGACTAGCGGGGGGCGGGCTGCGACCCAGTACTTC.

This clone was counted between two and nine times. CDR3 in DNA: TGCGCCAGCAGCCGGGGGGCAGATACGCAGTATTTT. It codes for CASSRGADTQYF. The chain joins TRBV5-1 to TRBJ2-3; 7 nucleotides align to TRBD2. The trim removed 4 bases at V and 4 bases at J, leaving 0 bases unmatched. The CDR3 is 12 residues long. The germline gives CDR1 SGHRS, CDR2 YFSETQ.

The rearrangement links TRBV6-5 to TRBJ1-2, with no clear D. V gave up 5 bases and J gave up 8 bases, with 15 bases separating them. Germline-derived CDR1 and CDR2 are MNHEY and SVGAGI. CDR3 length: 13 amino acids. This chain's CDR3 is CASSPGPLVGYTF. The DNA for the CDR3 is TGTGCCAGCAGTCCAGGCCCCCTCGTGGGCTACACCTTC.

This clone was seen a few times. The V call is TRBV11-2, the J call TRBJ1-4; D is ambiguous. The V gene lost 5 bases and the J gene lost 12 bases, with 16 bases spanning the gap. Germline CDR1 is SGHAT and CDR2 is FQNNGV. The CDR3 sequence is 13 residues long. The CDR3 coding sequence is TGTGCCAGCAGCCCTCGGTCGGGTTTAGAACTGTTTTTT. Translated, it gives CASSPRSGLELFF.

In its sample, this clone was seen a few times. This chain uses TRBV30 with TRBJ2-7, with 8 bases matching TRBD1. The CDR3 extends over 13 amino acids. V shed 7 bases, J shed 5 bases, and the junction held 10 bases outside the gene matches. Looked up from germline, CDR1 is GTSNPN and CDR2 is SVGIG (reference sequence). CDR3 in DNA: TGTGCCTCCGCGGAGGACAGGGATAACGAGCAGTACTTC. Protein product: CASAEDRDNEQYF.

V usage is TRBV4-1 and J usage is TRBJ2-3; no definite D call. Trimming pared 7 bases from V and 2 bases from J, leaving 19 bases between. The CDR3 length is 16 residues. CDR1 and CDR2 (germline): MGHRA, YSYEKL. The CDR3 DNA is TGCGCCAGCACCCTGGTCGACTCTCCCACCACAGATACGCAGTATTTT. Its translation: CASTLVDSPTTDTQYF.

The chain combines TRBV5-6 with TRBJ2-3, with no clear D. Germline CDR1 is SGHDT and CDR2 is YYEEEE. CDR3 length: 13 residues. V lost 0 bases and J 4 bases, leaving 6 bases between the germline ends. The chain's CDR3 is CASSLDLPDTQYF. The CDR3 nucleotides are TGTGCCAGCAGCTTGGACTTGCCAGATACGCAGTATTTT.

This sequence joins TRBV30 and TRBJ2-5, with TRBD2 matching 11 bases. Germline V gene sequence: CDR1 GTSNPN, CDR2 SVGIG (reference sequence). V trimming: 3 bases; J trimming: 4 bases; junction bases outside the gene matches: 16. This CDR3 comprises 18 residues. The CDR3 DNA is TGTGCCTGGAGCCGAAAGAAAGCCGGGACTAGCGGATTAGAGACCCAGTACTTC. It codes for CAWSRKKAGTSGLETQYF.

In its sample, this clone was seen a few times. The genes are TRBV29-1 and TRBJ1-2, with 8 bases fitting TRBD1. The CDR3 runs 14 residues. Germline assignment: CDR1 SQVTM and CDR2 ANQGSEA. V lost 0 bases, J lost 8 bases, and 8 bases stayed unmatched. The CDR3 nucleotides are TGCAGCGTTGAAGACCCGGACAGGGAGCGAGGCTACACCTTC. Its protein product is CSVEDPDRERGYTF.

The J gene is TRBJ2-7, the V gene TRBV15; TRBD1 might be the D (6 bases). Deletions cut 0 bases from V and 3 bases from J, with 15 bases between. This CDR3 has 16 residues. Germline CDR1 is LNHNV and CDR2 is YYDKDF (reference sequence). This chain's CDR3 is CATSREGRGGIYEQYF. CDR3 coding DNA: TGTGCCACCAGCAGAGAGGGCAGGGGTGGGATCTACGAGCAGTACTTC.